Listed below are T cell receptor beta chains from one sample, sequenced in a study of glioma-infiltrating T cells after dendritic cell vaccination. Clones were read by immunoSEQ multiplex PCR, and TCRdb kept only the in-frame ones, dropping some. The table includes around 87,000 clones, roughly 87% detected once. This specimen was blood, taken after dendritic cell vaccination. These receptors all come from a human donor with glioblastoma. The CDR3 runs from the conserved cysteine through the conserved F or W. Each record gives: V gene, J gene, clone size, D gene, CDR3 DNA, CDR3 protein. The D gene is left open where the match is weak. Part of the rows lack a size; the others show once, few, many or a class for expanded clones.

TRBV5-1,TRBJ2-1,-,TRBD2,TGCGCCAGCAGCTCCGGACTAGCGGGGGGGCCCAATGAGCAGTTCTTC,CASSSGLAGGPNEQFF
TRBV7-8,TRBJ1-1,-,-,TGTGCCAGCAGCTTACCCGTGAACACTGAAGCTTTCTTT,CASSLPVNTEAFF
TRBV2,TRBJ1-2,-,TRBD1,TGTGCCAGCAGTTACCGGACAGGGGCTTATGGCTACACCTTC,CASSYRTGAYGYTF
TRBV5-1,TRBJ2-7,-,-,TGCGCCAGCAGCTTGAACGTCGGGAGCGAGCAGTACTTC,CASSLNVGSEQYF
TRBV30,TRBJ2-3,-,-,TGTGCCTGGAGTGTAGGGGCAGCCCCTACGCAGTATTTT,CAWSVGAAPTQYF
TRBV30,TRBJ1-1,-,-,TGTGCCTGGAGTGTTAGGGGCAACACTGAAGCTTTCTTT,CAWSVRGNTEAFF
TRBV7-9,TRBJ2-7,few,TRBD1,TGTGCCAGCAGCTTACATCTTAGCCGGGACAGGAATTACGAGCAGTACTTC,CASSLHLSRDRNYEQYF
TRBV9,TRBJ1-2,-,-,TGTGCCAGCAGCGCTCCCAGGGGACATGGCTACACCTTC,CASSAPRGHGYTF
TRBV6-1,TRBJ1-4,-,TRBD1,TGTGCCAGCAGTGAAGTAGGGACAGACGAAAAACTGTTTTTT,CASSEVGTDEKLFF
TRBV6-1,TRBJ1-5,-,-,TGTGCCAGCAGTGAAGGGCCCATGGATTTT,CASSEGPMDF
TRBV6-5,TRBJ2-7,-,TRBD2,TGTGCCAGCAGCTCCGGGACTAGATTTTGGGAGCAGTACTTC,CASSSGTRFWEQYF
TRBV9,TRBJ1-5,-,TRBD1,TGTGCCAGCAGCGTAGAAGACAGGCCAGGGGGTCAGCCCCAGCATTTT,CASSVEDRPGGQPQHF
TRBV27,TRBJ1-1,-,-,TGTGCCAGCATGACAGGAGCCACTGAAGCTTTCTTT,CASMTGATEAFF
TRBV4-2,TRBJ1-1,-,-,TGTGCCAGCAGCCAAGATCTTCAGGGATCTGAAGCTTTCTTT,CASSQDLQGSEAFF
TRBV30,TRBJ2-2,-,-,TGTGCCTGGAGTCCCAGGACCGGGGAGCTGTTTTTT,CAWSPRTGELFF
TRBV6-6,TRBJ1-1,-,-,TGTGCCAGCAGTGCTACCAGGGAAAAGGACACTGAAGCTTTCTTT,CASSATREKDTEAFF